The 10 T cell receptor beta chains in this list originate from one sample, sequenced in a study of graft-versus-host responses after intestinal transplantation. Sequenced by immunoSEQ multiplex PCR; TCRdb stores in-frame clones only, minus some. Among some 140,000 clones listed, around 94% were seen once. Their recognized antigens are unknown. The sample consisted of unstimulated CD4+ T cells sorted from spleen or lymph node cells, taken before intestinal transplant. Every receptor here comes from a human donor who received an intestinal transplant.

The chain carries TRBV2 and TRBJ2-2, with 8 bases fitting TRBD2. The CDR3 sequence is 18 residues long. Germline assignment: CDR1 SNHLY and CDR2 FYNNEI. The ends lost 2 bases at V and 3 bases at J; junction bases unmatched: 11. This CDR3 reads CASSEYGRRGAYTGELFF. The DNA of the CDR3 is TGTGCCAGCAGTGAATACGGGCGGCGGGGGGCTTACACCGGGGAGCTGTTTTTT.

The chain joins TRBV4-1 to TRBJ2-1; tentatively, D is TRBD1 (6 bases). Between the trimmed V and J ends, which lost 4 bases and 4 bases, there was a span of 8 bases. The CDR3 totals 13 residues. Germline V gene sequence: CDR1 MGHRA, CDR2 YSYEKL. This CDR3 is CASSRQVYNEQFF. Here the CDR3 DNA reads TGCGCCAGCAGCCGACAGGTATACAATGAGCAGTTCTTC.

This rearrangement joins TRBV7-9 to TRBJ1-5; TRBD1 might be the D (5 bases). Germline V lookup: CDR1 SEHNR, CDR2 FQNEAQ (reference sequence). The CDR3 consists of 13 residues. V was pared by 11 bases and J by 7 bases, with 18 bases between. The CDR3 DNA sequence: TGTGCCTGCTCTGAGGGGTGGGGACAGCCCCAGCATTTT. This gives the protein CACSEGWGQPQHF.

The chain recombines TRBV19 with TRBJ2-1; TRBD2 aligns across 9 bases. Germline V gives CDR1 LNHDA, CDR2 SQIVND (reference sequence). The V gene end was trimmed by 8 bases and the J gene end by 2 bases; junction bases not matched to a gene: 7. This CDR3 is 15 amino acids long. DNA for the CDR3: TGTGCCAGTGGGTCCGCGGGGGGGGCCTACAATGAGCAGTTCTTC. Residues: CASGSAGGAYNEQFF.

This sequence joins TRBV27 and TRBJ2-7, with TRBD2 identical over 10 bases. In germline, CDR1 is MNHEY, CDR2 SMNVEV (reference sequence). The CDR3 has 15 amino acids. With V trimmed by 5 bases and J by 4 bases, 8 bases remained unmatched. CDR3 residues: CASSTKRGGLYEQYF. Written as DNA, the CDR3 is TGTGCCAGCAGTACTAAGCGGGGGGGCCTTTACGAGCAGTACTTC.

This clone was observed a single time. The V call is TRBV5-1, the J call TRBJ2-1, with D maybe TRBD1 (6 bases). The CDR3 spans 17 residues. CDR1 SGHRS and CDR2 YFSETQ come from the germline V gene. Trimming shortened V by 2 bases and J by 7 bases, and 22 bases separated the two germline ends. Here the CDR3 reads CASSFRPRGELVNEQFF. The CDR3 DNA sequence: TGCGCCAGCAGCTTCCGCCCCAGGGGAGAACTAGTGAATGAGCAGTTCTTC.

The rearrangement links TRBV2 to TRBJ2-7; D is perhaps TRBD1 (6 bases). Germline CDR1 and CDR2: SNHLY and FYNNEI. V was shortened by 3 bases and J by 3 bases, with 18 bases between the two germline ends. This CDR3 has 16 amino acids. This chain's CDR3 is CASSEDMVVGGYEQYF. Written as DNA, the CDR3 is TGTGCCAGCAGTGAGGATATGGTAGTAGGGGGCTACGAGCAGTACTTC.

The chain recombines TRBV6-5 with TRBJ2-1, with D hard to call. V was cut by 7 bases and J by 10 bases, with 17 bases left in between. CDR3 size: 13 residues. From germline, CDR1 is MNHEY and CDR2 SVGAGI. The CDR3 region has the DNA TGTGCCAGCAAGATAGACGCCGCCGGGGAGCAGTTCTTC. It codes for CASKIDAAGEQFF.

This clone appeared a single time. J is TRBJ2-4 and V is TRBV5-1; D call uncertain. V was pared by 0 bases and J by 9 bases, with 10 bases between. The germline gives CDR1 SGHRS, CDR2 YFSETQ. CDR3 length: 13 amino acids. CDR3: CASSLEQMGIQYF. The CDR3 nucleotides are TGCGCCAGCAGCTTGGAGCAGATGGGCATTCAGTACTTC.

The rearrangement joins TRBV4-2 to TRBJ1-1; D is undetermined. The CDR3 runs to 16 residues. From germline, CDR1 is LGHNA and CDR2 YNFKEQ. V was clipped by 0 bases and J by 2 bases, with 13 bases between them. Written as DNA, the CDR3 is TGTGCCAGCAGCCAAGAAGCGGCGGGATTCAACACTGAAGCTTTCTTT. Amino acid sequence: CASSQEAAGFNTEAFF.